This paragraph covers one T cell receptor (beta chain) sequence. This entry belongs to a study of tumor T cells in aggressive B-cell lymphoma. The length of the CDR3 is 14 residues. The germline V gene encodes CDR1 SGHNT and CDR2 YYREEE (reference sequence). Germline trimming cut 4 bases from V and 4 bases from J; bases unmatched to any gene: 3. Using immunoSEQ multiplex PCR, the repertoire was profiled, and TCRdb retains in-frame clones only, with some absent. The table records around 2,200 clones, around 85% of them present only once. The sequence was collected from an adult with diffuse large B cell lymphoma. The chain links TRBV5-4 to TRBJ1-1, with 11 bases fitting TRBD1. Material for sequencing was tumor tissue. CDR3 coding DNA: TGTGCCAGCAGCCCAGGGACAGGGGGCACTGAAGCTTTCTTT. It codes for CASSPGTGGTEAFF.